The 15 T cell receptor delta chains in this list originate from one sample, sequenced in a study of Vδ1+ human thymocytes (dated by TCRdb to between 2017 and 2018). Results and caveats for the whole study, not just this receptor: The thymic TRG and TRD repertoires appeared highly polyclonal, with Gaussian CDR3 length distributions, in contrast to the oligoclonal repertoires of peripheral blood.

The sample was run on an Illumina MiSeq. RNA was isolated using the RNeasy mini kit, and reverse transcription was performed with Superscript III. Multiplex PCR was used to generate CDR3 amplicons, with pooled V-gene forward primers and a constant-region reverse primer carrying Illumina adaptor overhangs. TCRdb reprocessed the public data with the CATT caller; entries with the same nucleotide sequence were combined afterwards. Within this sample are fewer than 30,000 delta-chain clones, with 6% to 8% of them counted one time only. The top ten hold 0.85% to 1% of the sample. No cognate antigen is known for these TCRs. Specimen: Vdelta1+ gamma-delta thymocytes from the thymus. The intended sense of this specimen's cell subset or site label: FACS-sorted CD3+ TCRalphabeta- TCRVdelta1+ TCRVdelta2- thymocytes. These receptors were taken from a girl under three years old who had congenital heart surgery.

This clone has just a few counts. This sequence joins TRDV2 and TRDJ1; TRDD3 matches at 8 bases. The length of the CDR3 is 16 residues. Germline V gene lookup returns CDR1 GEAIGNYY and CDR2 EKD. The trim removed 3 bases at V and 0 bases at J, leaving 8 bases unmatched. CDR3 amino acids: CACDRPLGVNTDKLIF. The CDR3 coding sequence is TGTGCCTGTGACCGTCCACTGGGGGTTAACACCGATAAACTCATCTTT.

This clone was seen a handful of times. The rearrangement links TRDV1 to TRDJ1; possible D gene TRDD3, 6 bases. V dropped 1 base and J dropped 1 base, with 19 bases sitting between them. Germline V gives CDR1 TSWWSYY, CDR2 QGS. This CDR3 is 18 amino acids long. This CDR3 is CALGEPLRPYWATDKLIF. DNA of the CDR3: TGTGCTCTTGGGGAACCCCTACGTCCCTACTGGGCCACCGATAAACTCATCTTT.

This rearrangement joins TRDV1 to TRDJ1; D is perhaps TRDD2 (5 bases). In germline, CDR1 is TSWWSYY, CDR2 QGS. Trimming shortened V by 0 bases and J by 7 bases, and 33 bases separated the two germline ends. This CDR3 contains 21 residues. The chain's CDR3 is CALGELPSLRRGRMEGSKLIF. CDR3 nucleotide sequence: TGTGCTCTTGGGGAACTACCCTCCCTACGTCGGGGCAGAATGGAAGGGAGTAAACTCATCTTT.

The V and J genes are TRDV1 and TRDJ1; the match to TRDD3 covers 9 bases. With V trimmed by 1 base and J by 1 base, 34 bases remained unmatched. Per germline, CDR1 TSWWSYY and CDR2 QGS. This CDR3 contains 26 residues. The DNA of the CDR3 is TGTGCTCTTGGGGAACAAAGGGTCCTAGCTTTCTGCGTACTGGGGGACTCAATTGGGGGCACCGATAAACTCATCTTT. This translates into CALGEQRVLAFCVLGDSIGGTDKLIF.

The V call is TRDV1, the J call TRDJ1, with 10 positions matching TRDD3. J was trimmed by 1 base and V by 1 base; bases with no gene match: 12. The CDR3 is made up of 19 amino acids. CDR1 is TSWWSYY and CDR2 is QGS in the germline V gene. The CDR3 coding sequence is TGTGCTCTTGGGGAACCGGACTGGGGGATCTCTCGACCCACCGATAAACTCATCTTT. Its protein product is CALGEPDWGISRPTDKLIF.

The gene calls are TRDV1 and TRDJ1; no reliable D call. Trimming took 5 bases from V and 1 from J, leaving 11 bases between them. This CDR3 has 14 residues. Per germline, CDR1 TSWWSYY and CDR2 QGS. CDR3 DNA sequence: TGTGCTCTTGGGCTTATTAGAGGCACCGATAAACTCATCTTT. The encoded protein is CALGLIRGTDKLIF.

The chain carries TRDV1 and TRDJ1, with 10 bases that match TRDD3. The germline V gene encodes CDR1 TSWWSYY and CDR2 QGS. The CDR3 has 18 residues. J lost 0 bases, V lost 0 bases, and 7 bases had no gene match. The CDR3 sequence is CALGELRPTGGYTDKLIF. The CDR3 bases are TGTGCTCTTGGGGAACTCCGGCCTACTGGGGGATACACCGATAAACTCATCTTT.

Turning to this clone: Different DNA sequences within this sample yield the same CDR3. This chain links TRDV1 with TRDJ1, with D unclear. The CDR3 has 20 residues. Germline values: CDR1 TSWWSYY, CDR2 QGS. Trimming removed 0 bases at V and 1 base at J, with 24 bases between. CDR3 in amino acids: CALGELNPSHLIRRTDKLIF. CDR3 coding DNA: TGTGCTCTTGGGGAACTTAACCCCTCACACCTGATAAGACGCACCGATAAACTCATCTTT.

This chain links TRDV1 with TRDJ1, with 13 positions matching TRDD3. CDR3 size: 21 residues. Germline CDR1 TSWWSYY, CDR2 QGS. V lost 1 base to trimming and J lost 3 bases; unmatched junction nucleotides: 17. DNA for the CDR3: TGTGCTCTTGGGGAACGATATCCCCTTCTTCCTACTGGGGGATACGCCGATAAACTCATCTTT. Protein sequence: CALGERYPLLPTGGYADKLIF.

In its sample, this clone was seen a few times. The chain carries TRDV1 and TRDJ1, with TRDD3 matching over 11 bases. TCRdb supplies no J gene; here it was assigned by aligning the nucleotide sequence to germline. CDR1 is TSWWSYY and CDR2 is QGS in the germline V gene. V was clipped by 3 bases and J by 2 bases; unmatched bases: 20. The CDR3 is 21 amino acids. The CDR3 region is CALGEGPWSVGDTGLTDKLIF. DNA of the CDR3: TGTGCTCTTGGGGAGGGCCCATGGTCGGTGGGGGATACGGGACTGACCGATAAACTCATCTTT.

Only a few counts were recorded for this clone. The chain uses TRDV1 and TRDJ1; TRDD3 aligns across 10 bases. The CDR3 sequence is 17 residues long. J was trimmed by 4 bases and V by 0 bases; bases with no gene match: 8. CDR1 and CDR2 (germline): TSWWSYY, QGS. The CDR3 nucleotides read TGTGCTCTTGGGGAACTTCCGGGGGATACGCCCGACGATAAACTCATCTTT. Translation gives CALGELPGDTPDDKLIF.

The V and J genes are TRDV1 and TRDJ1; possibly TRDD3 for D (5 bases). The V gene lost 2 bases and the J gene lost 5 bases, with 15 bases spanning the gap. CDR1 and CDR2 from the germline V gene are TSWWSYY and QGS. The CDR3 is 15 residues long. The CDR3 sequence is CALGESRDRPDKLIF. The CDR3 DNA reads TGTGCTCTTGGGGAATCCAGGGATCGCCCAGATAAACTCATCTTT.

The chain is built from TRDV1 and TRDJ1; tentative D call: TRDD3 (7 bases). TCRdb is silent on the J gene; assignment here came from matching the DNA to germline. Germline V gives CDR1 TSWWSYY, CDR2 QGS. The CDR3 spans 25 residues. V was pared by 1 base and J by 4 bases, with 43 bases between. The CDR3 DNA reads as TGTGCTCTTGGGGAACCGGGGTGGGTGGACCCTTCCCCGTCGTTACTCGGGGATATGGACGATAAACTCATCTTT. Encoded protein: CALGEPGWVDPSPSLLGDMDDKLIF.

This clone has more than one count but fewer than ten. The chain combines TRDV1 with TRDJ1; D is ambiguous. Between the trimmed V and J ends, which lost 0 bases and 0 bases, there was a span of 20 bases. This CDR3 spans 19 amino acids. Germline lookup yields CDR1 TSWWSYY and CDR2 QGS. The CDR3 is CALGELSSHFGSYTDKLIF. CDR3 coding DNA: TGTGCTCTTGGGGAACTCTCCTCCCATTTTGGGTCGTACACCGATAAACTCATCTTT.

The table lists this clone with a few counts. V usage is TRDV1 and J usage is TRDJ1, with D perhaps TRDD3 (6 bases). The CDR3 has 22 amino acids. Between the trimmed V and J ends, which lost 1 base and 0 bases, there was a span of 30 bases. Per the germline V gene, CDR1 is TSWWSYY and CDR2 is QGS. In nucleotides, the CDR3 is TGTGCTCTTGGGGAACGCCCAACCCTAAAGGACTCTGGGGCCACGTACACCGATAAACTCATCTTT. Protein sequence: CALGERPTLKDSGATYTDKLIF.